This is a list of T cell receptor beta chains from one sample in a study of CDR3 diversity in severe acne. TCRdb reanalysed the PCR reads using MiXCR and keeps one entry per CDR3 protein. The sample shows 85,000 to 120,000 distinct CDR3 sequences, roughly 51% of them seen only once. Material for sequencing was blood. Every receptor here comes from a male donor with acne. Each CDR3 is given with its conserved first and last residue. D genes are given only for firm matches. Size is omitted from some rows. Given values are once, few, many or a class for expanded clones.

clone_size d_call j_call v_call cdr3_nt cdr3_aa
. TRBD2 TRBJ2-7 TRBV20-1 TGCAGTGCTAGAGGACACGGGACTAGCGGGGAGGGTGAGCAGTACTTC CSARGHGTSGEGEQYF
. . TRBJ2-2 TRBV12-3/TRBV12-4 TGTGCCAGCAGTTTCCTGTCGCAATCGGGGGAGCTGTTTTTT CASSFLSQSGELFF
medium-sized . TRBJ2-1 TRBV4-1 TGCGCCAGCAGCCAGGAGAACAATGAGCAGTTCTTC CASSQENNEQFF
once . TRBJ1-4 TRBV7-9 TGTGCCAGCAGCCTAGCGGGGAATGGCGAAAAACTGTTTTTT CASSLAGNGEKLFF
. TRBD2 TRBJ2-2 TRBV9 TGTGCCAGCAGCGTAGCTAGTAGCGGGAGTGCCGGGGAGCTGTTTTTT CASSVASSGSAGELFF
many . TRBJ1-1 TRBV6-5 TGTGCCAGCAGCCCACTTTCGGGGAACACTGAAGCTTTCTTT CASSPLSGNTEAFF
many . TRBJ2-2 TRBV5-1 TGCGCCAGCAGCTTGGAGCCGGGGACTGGTGGGGAGCTGTTTTTT CASSLEPGTGGELFF
many TRBD2 TRBJ2-7 TRBV19 TGTGCCAGTAGTATCTTTACGGGAGGATCCTACGAGCAGTACTTC CASSIFTGGSYEQYF
. TRBD2 TRBJ2-1 TRBV5-6 TGCGCCAGCAGCTTGGTAGCGGGAGTTGTTGAGCAGTTCTTC CASSLVAGVVEQFF
. . TRBJ2-1 TRBV19 TGTGCCAGTAATGGGGGGAGAACCGATGAGCAGTTCTTC CASNGGRTDEQFF
few TRBD1 TRBJ1-2 TRBV2 TGTGCCAGCAGTGAAATCCAGGACAGGATCTATGGCTACACCTTC CASSEIQDRIYGYTF
. TRBD2 TRBJ2-3 TRBV4-3 TGCGCCAGCAGCCAAGGACTAGCGGGAACTACAGATACGCAGTATTTT CASSQGLAGTTDTQYF
many . TRBJ2-1 TRBV7-2 TGTGCCAGCAGCTTAGTTGGACCGTACAATGAGCAGTTCTTC CASSLVGPYNEQFF
. TRBD2 TRBJ2-7 TRBV20-1 TGCAGTGCTAGAGATCGGGGACTAGTATCCTACGAGCAGTACTTC CSARDRGLVSYEQYF
many . TRBJ2-7 TRBV7-2 TGTGCCAGCAGCCCCAACCAAGCACCTACCAACGAGCAGTACTTC CASSPNQAPTNEQYF
many . TRBJ2-5 TRBV7-9 TGTGCCAGCAGCTTCTCTTCCGAGACCCAGTACTTC CASSFSSETQYF
. . TRBJ1-4 TRBV11-2 TGTGCCAGCAGCTCCAAGGTCGACGGGGGTTTAGAAAAACTGTTTTTT CASSSKVDGGLEKLFF
. TRBD2 TRBJ2-7 TRBV20-1 TGCAGTGCTAGTGACGGGACTAGCGGGGGCCCAGGCGAGCAGTACTTC CSASDGTSGGPGEQYF
. . TRBJ1-1 TRBV10-3 TGTGCCATCAGTGAGGCAAGTACGGTGAACACTGAAGCTTTCTTT CAISEASTVNTEAFF
few . TRBJ2-2 TRBV5-1 TGCGCCAGCGCTGAAGGTTACACCGGGGAGCTGTTTTTT CASAEGYTGELFF
. . TRBJ1-2 TRBV24-1 TGTGCCACCAGTGATGGGGACAATCACCCCTATGGCTACACCTTC CATSDGDNHPYGYTF
once . TRBJ2-7 TRBV20-1 TGCAGTGCTAGAGGTCTTGAGTACGAGCAGTACTTC CSARGLEYEQYF
. . TRBJ1-2 TRBV6-2/TRBV6-3 TGTGCCAGCAGTCCGGGCTATGGCTACACCTTC CASSPGYGYTF
. TRBD2 TRBJ2-1 TRBV24-1 TGTGCCACCAGTGATATGACTAGCGGGAGGGTAAATGAGCAGTTCTTC CATSDMTSGRVNEQFF
. . TRBJ1-2 TRBV5-5 . CASSSSGSYEQYFGSGYTF
few TRBD1 TRBJ2-7 TRBV29-1 TGCAGCGTTGACGCGTTGGGACAGTCCTACGAGCAGTACTTC CSVDALGQSYEQYF
once . TRBJ1-1 TRBV7-4 TGTGCCAGCAGCGATGACGGTGTCCCTGAAGCTTTCTTT CASSDDGVPEAFF
medium-sized . TRBJ2-7 TRBV7-2 TGTGCCAGCAGCTTGAGTACAGAAAGCTCCTACGAGCAGTACTTC CASSLSTESSYEQYF
. TRBD2 TRBJ2-3 TRBV20-1 TGCAGTGCTGCCGGACTAGCGGGAGGTACAGATACGCAGTATTTT CSAAGLAGGTDTQYF
medium-sized . TRBJ1-5 TRBV2 TGTGCCAGCACCAAGGACCTGAATCAGCCCCAGCATTTT CASTKDLNQPQHF
. TRBD1 TRBJ1-2 TRBV29-1 TGCAGCGCCTCGACAGGGGAAGGCTACACCTTC CSASTGEGYTF
many TRBD2 TRBJ2-1 TRBV5-1 TGCGCCAGCAGCAAACGGGAGGAGGGCTACAATGAGCAGTTCTTC CASSKREEGYNEQFF